Listed below are T cell receptor beta chains from one sample, sequenced in a study of cytomegalovirus exposure and HLA in healthy donors. Repertoires were generated with immunoSEQ multiplex PCR, while TCRdb's copy carries only in-frame clones and drops some. The sample has about 200,000 clones, approximately 87% seen once; the top ten hold around 1.2%. The sequencing input was PBMCs. Source of these receptors: a man aged 30-40 years in good health and CMV-seronegative. Both conserved end residues are part of each CDR3.

cdr3_length j_call v_call cdr3_aa
14 TRBJ2-5 TRBV7-9 CASSSTRGRETQYF
14 TRBJ2-5 TRBV28 CASSFYGPSGAQYF
12 TRBJ2-3 TRBV11-2 CASSRTGVTQYF
15 TRBJ2-3 TRBV9 CASATGQGDGDTQYF
16 TRBJ2-5 TRBV25-1 CASSESGRGRGETQYF
12 TRBJ2-7 TRBV25-1 CASSEYRYEQYF
14 TRBJ2-5 TRBV28 CASSLFDGGETQYF
13 TRBJ1-2 TRBV14 CASSQEQGDGYTF
15 TRBJ2-6 TRBV6-5 CASRQTRYGANVLTF
13 TRBJ2-1 TRBV28 CASSLPRSHEQFF
13 TRBJ2-5 TRBV5-1 CASSPPSGETQYF
11 TRBJ1-6 TRBV9 CASSLGQGLHF
13 TRBJ2-2 TRBV5-1 CASSEGLAGELFF
16 TRBJ1-2 TRBV13 CASSPPRAQSNYGYTF
16 TRBJ2-3 TRBV5-4 CASSSPWAGFSDTQYF
14 TRBJ2-3 TRBV7-2 CASSPYTSGGVQYF
13 TRBJ2-7 TRBV28 CASSLGGGYEQYF
15 TRBJ2-7 TRBV13 CASSLGGGYSYEQYF